A selection of T cell receptor beta chains follows, all from one sample in a study of blood T cell repertoires in COVID-19. Using immunoSEQ multiplex PCR, the repertoire was profiled, and TCRdb retains in-frame clones only, with some absent. In the table there are some 240,000 clones, more than 65% of which are singletons. What was sequenced was peripheral blood. The receptors here all came from a woman in her thirties or forties who had recovered from COVID-19. The CDR3 runs from the conserved cysteine through the conserved F or W. A D gene is named only where the DNA matches it firmly. Size is omitted from some rows. Given values are once, few, many or a class for expanded clones.

v_gene	abundance	len	j_gene	d_gene	CDR3nt	CDR3aa
TRBV3-1/TRBV3-2	NA	17	TRBJ1-4	NA	TGTGCCAGCAGCCAAGAAGGCAGGGCAGTAGATAATGAAAAACTGTTTTTT	CASSQEGRAVDNEKLFF
TRBV24-1	NA	17	TRBJ2-1	TRBD1	TGTGCCACCAGTGATTCCCGGGGACAGAGCTCCTACAATGAGCAGTTCTTC	CATSDSRGQSSYNEQFF
TRBV12-3/TRBV12-4	NA	13	TRBJ2-3	TRBD2	TGTGCCAGCAGTGGCGGGGGGGCAGATACGCAGTATTTT	CASSGGGADTQYF
TRBV9	NA	14	TRBJ2-1	TRBD2	TGTGCCAGCAGCGCCGGGACTAGCGGTAGTGAGCAGTTCTTC	CASSAGTSGSEQFF
TRBV3-1/TRBV3-2	NA	15	TRBJ1-2	TRBD1	TGTGCCAGCAGCCAAGAGTTCCAGGGGGCGGTGGGCTACACCTTC	CASSQEFQGAVGYTF
TRBV6-6	once	11	TRBJ1-5	NA	TGTGCCAGCAGTCCAAATCAGCCCCAGCATTTT	CASSPNQPQHF
TRBV6-1	NA	16	TRBJ2-1	TRBD1	TGTGCCAGCAGTGAAGCAAGGGGGCTCTCCTACAATGAGCAGTTCTTC	CASSEARGLSYNEQFF
TRBV27	NA	17	TRBJ2-5	TRBD2	TGTGCCAGCAGTTTGGTCGGGGGGTTCATAAACCAAGAGACCCAGTACTTC	CASSLVGGFINQETQYF
TRBV3-1/TRBV3-2	NA	18	TRBJ2-3	TRBD1	TGTGCCAGCAGCCAAGATCGCCCGGACAGGTTCTACACAGATACGCAGTATTTT	CASSQDRPDRFYTDTQYF
TRBV3-1/TRBV3-2	NA	15	TRBJ2-7	NA	TGTGCCAGCAGCCAAGTACAGGTACCAGACGGCGAGCAGTACTTC	CASSQVQVPDGEQYF
TRBV24-1	NA	15	TRBJ2-1	TRBD2	TGTGCCACCAGTGGGACTAGCGGGGAAAACAATGAGCAGTTCTTC	CATSGTSGENNEQFF
TRBV2	few	12	TRBJ1-1	TRBD1	TGTGCCAGCAGCTACGACAGGGAGGAAGCTTTCTTT	CASSYDREEAFF
TRBV6-5	once	13	TRBJ2-7	NA	TGTGCCAGCAGTACCAGGGGAGCCTACGAGCAGTACTTC	CASSTRGAYEQYF
TRBV30	NA	16	TRBJ2-1	TRBD2	TGTGCCTGGAGCTCCCCAGCGGGGGGGCTCGGGAATGAGCAGTTCTTC	CAWSSPAGGLGNEQFF
TRBV6-2/TRBV6-3	NA	15	TRBJ1-1	TRBD1	TGTGCCAGCAGCATACTCCAGGGGGCAGTGGTTGAAGCTTTCTTT	CASSILQGAVVEAFF
TRBV6-1	NA	14	TRBJ2-1	NA	TGTGCCAGCAGTGACGGACAATCCTACAATGAGCAGTTCTTC	CASSDGQSYNEQFF
TRBV9	once	10	TRBJ2-7	NA	TGTGCCAGGAGGAGGTACGAGCAGTACTTC	CARRRYEQYF
TRBV14	NA	14	TRBJ2-7	TRBD1	TGTGCCAGCAGCCATTGGGACAGAACCTACGAGCAGTACTTC	CASSHWDRTYEQYF
TRBV6-5	NA	14	TRBJ2-5	TRBD1	TGTGCCAGCAGTTTACGGACAGGGAGAGAGACCCAGTACTTC	CASSLRTGRETQYF
TRBV9	NA	17	TRBJ1-3	NA	TGTGCCAGCAGCGCCAATCTGGGGGCTTTGACAGGAAACACCATATATTTT	CASSANLGALTGNTIYF
TRBV5-1	few	14	TRBJ2-2	NA	TGCGCCAGCAGGAAATCAGGGGTCATCGGGGAGCTGTTTTTT	CASRKSGVIGELFF
TRBV6-2/TRBV6-3	few	13	TRBJ1-5	NA	TGTGCCAGCAGTTATGTCAGGAATCAGCCCCAGCATTTT	CASSYVRNQPQHF
TRBV9	once	13	TRBJ1-1	NA	TGTGCCAGCAGTCAGGGTCCGAACACTGAAGCTTTCTTT	CASSQGPNTEAFF
TRBV6-2/TRBV6-3	NA	12	TRBJ2-7	NA	TGTGCCAGCAGTCCCGTCGCCTACGAGCAGTACTTC	CASSPVAYEQYF
TRBV19	NA	13	TRBJ1-1	NA	TGTGCCAGTAGCTGGAGTTCGAACACTGAAGCTTTCTTT	CASSWSSNTEAFF
TRBV11-2	NA	14	TRBJ2-7	TRBD2	TGTGCCAGCAGCTTAGGCGGGGGATCCTACGAGCAGTACTTC	CASSLGGGSYEQYF
TRBV27	once	15	TRBJ1-1	TRBD1	TGTGCCAGCAGTTTACCGGGACAGCGGAACACTGAAGCTTTCTTT	CASSLPGQRNTEAFF
TRBV2	NA	15	TRBJ1-5	TRBD1	TGTGCCAGTCGGAAACAGGGGTGGGTAGATCAGCCCCAGCATTTT	CASRKQGWVDQPQHF
TRBV12-3/TRBV12-4	NA	12	TRBJ1-2	NA	TGTGCCAGCAGGAGCACAGGGATTGGCTACACCTTC	CASRSTGIGYTF
TRBV13	NA	16	TRBJ1-1	NA	TGTGCCAGCAGCTTAGTATTGACAGCAGTTAACACTGAAGCTTTCTTT	CASSLVLTAVNTEAFF
TRBV19	once	11	TRBJ1-1	NA	TGTGCCAGTAGGTTATACACTGAAGCTTTCTTT	CASRLYTEAFF
TRBV6-2/TRBV6-3	NA	17	TRBJ1-5	NA	TGTGCCAGCAGCCCCGGTTGGGGGGGCAGAAGCAATCAGCCCCAGCATTTT	CASSPGWGGRSNQPQHF
TRBV5-1	NA	14	TRBJ1-3	TRBD1	TGCGCCAGCAGCTCAGGGGGCAGGGGAAACACCATATATTTT	CASSSGGRGNTIYF
TRBV13	NA	15	TRBJ1-1	NA	TGTGCCAGCAGCTTGGGGGGGCCCATGAACACTGAAGCTTTCTTT	CASSLGGPMNTEAFF
TRBV6-5	once	14	TRBJ1-3	NA	TGTGCCAGCAGCCCCGACAGGAGATTTGTCGCCATATATTTT	CASSPDRRFVAIYF
TRBV11-3	NA	19	TRBJ1-5	NA	TGTGCCAGCAGCGTTAGACAGCACTTGAACCCCTTTGGCAATCAGCCCCAGCATTTT	CASSVRQHLNPFGNQPQHF
TRBV6-1	NA	15	TRBJ2-4	TRBD2	TGTGCCAGCAGTGAAAGTAGCGGGGGTGAAAACATTCAGTACTTC	CASSESSGGENIQYF
TRBV28	NA	15	TRBJ2-7	TRBD2	TGTGCCAGCAGTCTCCCGGTAGCGGGGTCCTACGAGCAGTACTTC	CASSLPVAGSYEQYF
TRBV6-5	NA	14	TRBJ2-5	NA	TGTGCCAGCAGCGTAGACAGCTATCAAGAGACCCAGTACTTC	CASSVDSYQETQYF
TRBV6-2/TRBV6-3	NA	16	TRBJ2-3	TRBD2	TGTGCCAGCAGTACCCCACTCGGGGGGGCGCGATATACGCAGTATTTT	CASSTPLGGARYTQYF
TRBV7-2	once	13	TRBJ1-1	NA	TGTGCCAGCAGCTTACAGATGAACACTGAAGCTTTCTTT	CASSLQMNTEAFF
TRBV6-5	NA	15	TRBJ2-2	NA	TGTGCCAGCAGTTACATGGCGGCTAACACCGGGGAGCTGTTTTTT	CASSYMAANTGELFF
TRBV4-1	NA	15	TRBJ1-2	NA	TGCGCCAGCAGCCCGCAGGGACATACGGTCGATGGCTACACCTTC	CASSPQGHTVDGYTF
TRBV18	NA	17	TRBJ2-3	TRBD2	TGTGCCAGCTCTCTTGGACTAGCGGGGGGTAGCACAGATACGCAGTATTTT	CASSLGLAGGSTDTQYF
TRBV7-3	NA	14	TRBJ2-3	TRBD2	TGTGCCAGCAGCTCGACTAGCAGCACAGATACGCAGTATTTT	CASSSTSSTDTQYF
TRBV9	NA	15	TRBJ2-5	NA	TGTGCCAGCAGCGTAGACGGCAGGTACCAAGAGACCCAGTACTTC	CASSVDGRYQETQYF
TRBV11-2	NA	16	TRBJ1-4	NA	TGTGCCAGCAGCGTCTCGCGGGGCGCAACTAATGAAAAACTGTTTTTT	CASSVSRGATNEKLFF
TRBV7-3	NA	14	TRBJ2-1	NA	TGTGCCAGCAGCTCACTAGGACTGTTGAGTGAGCAGTTCTTC	CASSSLGLLSEQFF
TRBV29-1	once	12	TRBJ1-2	NA	TGCAGCGTTGTTCGGGGGGGCTATGGCTACACCTTC	CSVVRGGYGYTF
TRBV7-2	NA	18	TRBJ1-5	NA	TGTGCCAGCAGCTTAGCTCAGGACAGCCGATATAGCAATCAGCCCCAGCATTTT	CASSLAQDSRYSNQPQHF
TRBV29-1	NA	14	TRBJ1-4	NA	TGCAGCGTTGCTGTCAGTGCAACTAATGAAAAACTGTTTTTT	CSVAVSATNEKLFF
TRBV3-1/TRBV3-2	NA	14	TRBJ2-1	NA	TGTGCCAGCAGCCAAGCGCGGGCATCTGAGGAGCAGTTCTTC	CASSQARASEEQFF
TRBV7-9	NA	18	TRBJ2-6	NA	TGTGCCAGCAGCTTAGTTTATTGGGACTCCGAACGGGCCAACGTCCTGACTTTC	CASSLVYWDSERANVLTF
TRBV6-5	NA	16	TRBJ2-3	TRBD2	TGTGCCAGCAGTTACAGGGCGGGGGGGTTCACAGATACGCAGTATTTT	CASSYRAGGFTDTQYF
TRBV7-3	NA	15	TRBJ1-2	NA	TGTGCCAGCAGCTCAACCGGGTCTCAAAATTATGGCTACACCTTC	CASSSTGSQNYGYTF
TRBV3-1/TRBV3-2	NA	14	TRBJ1-1	TRBD1	TGTGCCAGCAGCCAGGGACAGGGGGCGACTGAAGCTTTCTTT	CASSQGQGATEAFF
TRBV5-1	NA	14	TRBJ2-3	NA	TGCGCCAGCAGCTTGGGAACACCCACAGATACGCAGTATTTT	CASSLGTPTDTQYF